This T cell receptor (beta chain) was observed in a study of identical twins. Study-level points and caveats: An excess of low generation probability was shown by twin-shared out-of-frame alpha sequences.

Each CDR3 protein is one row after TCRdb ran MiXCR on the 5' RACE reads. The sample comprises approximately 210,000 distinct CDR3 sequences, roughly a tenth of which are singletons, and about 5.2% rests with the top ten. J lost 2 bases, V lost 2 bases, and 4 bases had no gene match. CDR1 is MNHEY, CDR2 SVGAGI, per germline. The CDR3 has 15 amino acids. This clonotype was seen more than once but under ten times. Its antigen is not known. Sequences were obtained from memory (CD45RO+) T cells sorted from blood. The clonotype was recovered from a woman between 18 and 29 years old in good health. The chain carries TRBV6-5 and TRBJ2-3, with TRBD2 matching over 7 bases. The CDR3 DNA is TGTGCCAGCAGTTACAAGCGGGGTACCACAGATACGCAGTATTTT. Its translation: CASSYKRGTTDTQYF.